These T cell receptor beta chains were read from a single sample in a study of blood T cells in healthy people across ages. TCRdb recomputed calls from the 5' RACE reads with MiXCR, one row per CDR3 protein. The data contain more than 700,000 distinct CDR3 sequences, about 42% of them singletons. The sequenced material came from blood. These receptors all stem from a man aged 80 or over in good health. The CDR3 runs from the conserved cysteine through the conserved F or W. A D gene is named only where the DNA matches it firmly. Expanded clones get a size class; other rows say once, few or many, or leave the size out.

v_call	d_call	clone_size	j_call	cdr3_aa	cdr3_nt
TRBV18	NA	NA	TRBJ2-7	CASSPSTYEQYF	TGTGCCAGCTCACCGAGTACCTACGAGCAGTACTTC
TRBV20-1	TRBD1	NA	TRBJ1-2	CSARLDRAKTRRGYTF	TGCAGTGCTAGACTAGACAGGGCGAAGACCCGACGTGGCTACACCTTC
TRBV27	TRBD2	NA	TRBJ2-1	CASSPLTSGRGNEQFF	TGTGCCAGCAGTCCCTTGACTAGCGGGAGGGGCAATGAGCAGTTCTTC
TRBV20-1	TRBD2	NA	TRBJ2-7	CSATTSGRDLSYNEQYF	TGCAGTGCTACTACTAGCGGGAGGGATCTCTCCTACAATGAGCAGTACTTC
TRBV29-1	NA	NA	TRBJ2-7	CSVEGQMSYEQYF	TGCAGCGTTGAAGGCCAAATGAGCTACGAGCAGTACTTC
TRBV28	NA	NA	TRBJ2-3	CASSPILAQDTSSTDTQYF	TGTGCCAGCAGTCCTATCCTAGCGCAAGACACGAGTAGCACAGATACGCAGTATTTT
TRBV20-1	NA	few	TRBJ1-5	CSARPPGYQPQHF	TGCAGTGCTAGACCCCCGGGGTATCAGCCCCAGCATTTT
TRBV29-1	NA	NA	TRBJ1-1	CSVVGGPNTEAFF	TGCAGCGTTGTAGGTGGACCTAACACTGAAGCTTTCTTT
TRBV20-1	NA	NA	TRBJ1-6	CSASVSGNNSPLHF	TGCAGTGCTAGCGTGTCAGGCAATAATTCACCCCTCCACTTT
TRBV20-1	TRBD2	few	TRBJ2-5	CSAHGLAGVWETQYF	TGCAGTGCTCATGGGCTAGCGGGAGTTTGGGAGACCCAGTACTTC